This T cell receptor (beta chain) was retrieved from a study of T cell responses to AZD1222 COVID-19 vaccine. Notes on the study in general: CD4 TCRs associated with vaccination spanned spike, dominating at 160-218 and 743-854. Targeting of unmutated variant regions was reportedly seen in nearly half of spike-specific TCRs.

Method: immunoSEQ multiplex PCR; TCRdb's copy keeps in-frame clones and lacks some. The sample records more than 100,000 clones, around 90% being singletons. The V end lost 7 bases, the J end lost 3 bases, and 9 bases lay between the germline ends. Per germline, CDR1 DFQATT and CDR2 SNEGSKA (reference sequence). The CDR3 covers 11 residues. Points on this clone: Its antigen is as yet unknown.

Sequenced here: peripheral blood, sampled on day 0 of AZD1222 vaccination. The clonotype was recovered from an adult in good health. This chain connects TRBV20-1 to TRBJ1-1; D ambiguous. Here the CDR3 DNA reads TGCAGTGTTCCTGAGGACACTGAAGCTTTCTTT. It translates to CSVPEDTEAFF.